Presented here are 18 T cell receptor beta chains from one specimen sequenced in a study of cytomegalovirus exposure and HLA in healthy donors. The PCR ran on 60 Vbeta and 13 Jbeta primers. Profiling relied on immunoSEQ multiplex PCR, and the TCRdb table lists in-frame clones only, not all of them. The top ten clones hold around 1.3% of a sample with 100,000 to 150,000 clones, about 78% of them seen once. Sequenced: PBMCs. The receptor source for this set is a female donor in good health and CMV-seronegative.

The chain has TRBV7-7 and TRBJ2-2; D unresolved. Trimming pared 5 bases from V and 2 bases from J, leaving 15 bases between. The CDR3 is made up of 16 amino acids. Germline values: CDR1 SSHAT, CDR2 FNYEAQ (reference sequence). The chain's CDR3 is CASSRSGGVNTGELFF. The CDR3 bases are TGTGCCAGCAGCCGGTCTGGCGGAGTCAACACCGGGGAGCTGTTTTTT.

The CDR3: CASSYSPENSPLHF. Written as DNA, the CDR3 is TGTGCCAGCAGTTACTCCCCAGAAAATTCACCCCTCCACTTT. The chain uses TRBV6-5 and TRBJ1-6; D unresolved. This CDR3 contains 14 residues. The V end lost 0 bases, the J end lost 7 bases, and 7 bases lay between the germline ends. Looked up from germline, CDR1 is MNHEY and CDR2 is SVGAGI.

This rearrangement joins TRBV11-2 to TRBJ1-4; 8 positions match TRBD1. The germline V gene has CDR1 SGHAT and CDR2 FQNNGV. This CDR3 has 14 amino acids. The V gene end was trimmed by 3 bases and the J gene end by 6 bases; junction bases not matched to a gene: 3. The CDR3 protein is CASSFTGGDEKLFF. CDR3 nucleotides: TGTGCCAGCAGCTTCACAGGGGGGGATGAAAAACTGTTTTTT.

In its sample, this clone was seen a few times. The chain has TRBV16 and TRBJ1-2; TRBD1 aligns across 8 bases. The germline V gene encodes CDR1 KGHSY and CDR2 FQNENV. Germline trimming cut 0 bases from V and 6 bases from J; bases unmatched to any gene: 6. The CDR3 is 15 amino acids. The CDR3 loop reads CASSQSRQGADGYTF. DNA for the CDR3: TGTGCCAGCAGCCAATCGAGGCAGGGGGCGGATGGCTACACCTTC.

This chain uses TRBV9 with TRBJ1-1; 12 bases match TRBD1. This CDR3 spans 15 amino acids. J lost 10 bases, V lost 4 bases, and 11 bases had no gene match. Germline V lookup: CDR1 SGDLS, CDR2 YYNGEE. CDR3 bases: TGTGCCAGCAGCCCCAGTGGGGACAGGGGGCTTGGAGCTTTCTTT. It yields the protein CASSPSGDRGLGAFF.

This chain connects TRBV14 to TRBJ2-7, with TRBD1 identical over 10 bases. Trimming cost V 0 bases and J 3 bases; bases outside gene matches: 8. The CDR3 spans 17 residues. The germline CDR1 and CDR2 sequences are SGHDN and FVKESK. CDR3 nucleotides: TGTGCCAGCAGCCAAGATATCGGGACAGGGGACTACTACGAGCAGTACTTC. Residues: CASSQDIGTGDYYEQYF.

Notes on this clone: One junction end disagrees with the germline gene, perhaps due to a read error. This sample includes further DNA sequences coding for the same CDR3. V and J are TRBV6-4 and TRBJ1-6, with unresolved D. This CDR3 has 15 amino acids. Looked up from germline, CDR1 is MRHNA and CDR2 is SNTAGT. In DNA form, the CDR3 reads TGTGCCAGCAGTGCACCTGACTCGCTAAATTCCCCCCTCCACTTT. It specifies CASSAPDSLNSPLHF.

The chain is built from TRBV27 and TRBJ2-7; 9 bases line up with TRBD1. After removal of 3 bases from V and 6 bases from J, the junction contained 9 bases not matched to a gene. Germline V lookup: CDR1 MNHEY, CDR2 SMNVEV (reference sequence). This CDR3 region has 15 residues. CDR3 loop: CASSFPPGQGCEQYF. DNA for the CDR3: TGTGCCAGCAGTTTCCCCCCGGGACAGGGCTGCGAGCAGTACTTC.

The J gene is TRBJ2-7, the V gene TRBV11-2; 7 nucleotides align to TRBD1. From germline, CDR1 is SGHAT and CDR2 FQNNGV. The V gene end was trimmed by 5 bases and the J gene end by 0 bases; junction bases not matched to a gene: 7. This CDR3 is built from 15 residues. The CDR3 sequence: CASSERTGISYEQYF. In DNA, the CDR3 is TGTGCCAGCAGCGAGCGGACAGGTATCTCCTACGAGCAGTACTTC.

CDR3 sequence: CASRPPGSTDTQYF. In DNA, the CDR3 is TGCGCCAGCAGGCCGCCCGGTAGCACAGATACGCAGTATTTT. The J gene is TRBJ2-3, the V gene TRBV10-2, with D uncertain. Germline CDR1 and CDR2: WSHSY and SAAADI. The CDR3 contains 14 residues. V shed 6 bases and J shed 0 bases, with 10 bases lying between them.

The rearrangement links TRBV9 to TRBJ2-7; the match to TRBD2 covers 9 bases. This CDR3 is 14 amino acids long. The junction had 5 bases not matched to a gene; V was cut back by 4 bases and J by 3 bases. The germline V gene encodes CDR1 SGDLS and CDR2 YYNGEE. The CDR3 protein is CASSPRGGVYEQYF. The DNA for the CDR3 is TGTGCCAGCAGCCCGCGCGGGGGGGTCTACGAGCAGTACTTC. Full variable domain (remainder filled in from reference TRBV9 and TRBJ2-7): DSGVTQTPKHLITATGQRVTLRCSPRSGDLSVYWYQQSLDQGLQFLIQYYNGEERAKGNILERFSAQQFPDLHSELNLSSLELGDSALYFCASSPRGGVYEQYFGPGTRLTVT.

The gene calls are TRBV6-4 and TRBJ1-6; D is perhaps TRBD1 (5 bases). The V end was cut by 2 bases, the J end by 7 bases, with 12 bases between. CDR3 size: 15 residues. From germline, CDR1 is MRHNA and CDR2 SNTAGT. CDR3 in DNA: TGTGCCAGCAGTGACGGGGACGGGGGGAATTCACCCCTCCACTTT. The encoded protein is CASSDGDGGNSPLHF.

The chain couples TRBV4-2 to TRBJ2-3; 8 positions agree with TRBD2. J lost 3 bases, V lost 7 bases, and 6 bases had no gene match. This CDR3 is 14 amino acids long. The germline V gene has CDR1 LGHNA and CDR2 YNFKEQ. In DNA form, the CDR3 reads TGTGCCAGCAACTTTCGGGAGGGGACAGATACGCAGTATTTT. Amino acids: CASNFREGTDTQYF.

This clone was recorded once. The chain carries TRBV7-9 and TRBJ2-1, with 8 bases fitting TRBD2. CDR3 length: 15 residues. Germline V gene lookup returns CDR1 SEHNR and CDR2 FQNEAQ (reference sequence). V gave up 5 bases and J gave up 7 bases; unmatched junction bases: 10. For the CDR3, the DNA is TGTGCCAGCAGCCGTAGAATAGCGGGGTCAAATGAGCAGTTCTTC. Translated: CASSRRIAGSNEQFF.

The chain joins TRBV11-2 to TRBJ2-5; D is unresolved. The CDR3 spans 15 residues. Germline loops: CDR1 SGHAT, CDR2 FQNNGV. Deletions cut 3 bases from V and 1 base from J, with 12 bases between. The CDR3 is CASSFVAVPQETQYF. The CDR3 DNA follows: TGTGCCAGCAGCTTTGTGGCAGTCCCCCAAGAGACCCAGTACTTC.

This sequence joins TRBV15 and TRBJ2-1, with 8 bases identical to TRBD2. Trimming cost V 3 bases and J 4 bases; bases outside gene matches: 5. The CDR3 consists of 15 residues. Germline loops: CDR1 LNHNV, CDR2 YYDKDF (reference sequence). CDR3 sequence (DNA): TGTGCCACCAGCAGCGGGAGGGCCTCTTACAATGAGCAGTTCTTC. Amino acid sequence: CATSSGRASYNEQFF. The variable domain in full, with the rest retrieved from reference TRBV15 and TRBJ2-1, is DAMVIQNPRYQVTQFGKPVTLSCSQTLNHNVMYWYQQKSSQAPKLLFHYYDKDFNNEADTPDNFQSRRPNTSFCFLDIRSPGLGDTAMYLCATSSGRASYNEQFFGPGTRLTVL.

The chain employs TRBV28 and TRBJ2-2; TRBD1 might be the D (6 bases). V was shortened by 11 bases and J by 2 bases, with 9 bases between the two germline ends. The CDR3 extends over 12 amino acids. The V gene's germline CDR1 is MDHEN and CDR2 SYDVKM. The CDR3 region has the DNA TGTGCCGGGGGCCAAAACACCGGGGAGCTGTTTTTT. This translates into CAGGQNTGELFF.

The V gene is TRBV19, the J gene TRBJ1-2, with 9 nucleotides matching TRBD1. Looked up from germline, CDR1 is LNHDA and CDR2 is SQIVND (reference sequence). Trimming at V came to 5 bases and at J to 7 bases, leaving 5 bases not matched to a gene. This CDR3 has 13 amino acids. CDR3: CASSGTGLVGYTF. Here the CDR3 DNA reads TGTGCCAGTAGTGGGACAGGGCTAGTTGGCTACACCTTC. The variable domain in full, with the rest retrieved from reference TRBV19 and TRBJ1-2, is DGGITQSPKYLFRKEGQNVTLSCEQNLNHDAMYWYRQDPGQGLRLIYYSQIVNDFQKGDIAEGYSVSREKKESFPLTVTSAQKNPTAFYLCASSGTGLVGYTFGSGTRLTVV.